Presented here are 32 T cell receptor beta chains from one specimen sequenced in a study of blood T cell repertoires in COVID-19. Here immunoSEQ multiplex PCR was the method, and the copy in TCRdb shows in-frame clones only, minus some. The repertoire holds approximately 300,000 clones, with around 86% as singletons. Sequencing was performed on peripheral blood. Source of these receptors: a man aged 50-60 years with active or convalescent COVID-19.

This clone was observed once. CDR3 nucleotide sequence: TGTGCCAGCAGGCAGGGTTTCGGCTATGGCTACACCTTC. It is translated as CASRQGFGYGYTF. The chain has TRBV6-5 and TRBJ1-2; possible D gene TRBD1, 5 bases. The V end lost 6 bases, the J end lost 4 bases, and 12 bases lay between the germline ends. CDR3 length: 13 amino acids. Germline V gene data show CDR1 as MNHEY and CDR2 as SVGAGI.

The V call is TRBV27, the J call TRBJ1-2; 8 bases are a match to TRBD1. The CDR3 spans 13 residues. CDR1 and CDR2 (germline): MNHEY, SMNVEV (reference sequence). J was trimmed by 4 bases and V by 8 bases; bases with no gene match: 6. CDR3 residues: CASGQGAGYGYTF. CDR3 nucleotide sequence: TGTGCCAGCGGTCAGGGGGCCGGCTATGGCTACACCTTC.

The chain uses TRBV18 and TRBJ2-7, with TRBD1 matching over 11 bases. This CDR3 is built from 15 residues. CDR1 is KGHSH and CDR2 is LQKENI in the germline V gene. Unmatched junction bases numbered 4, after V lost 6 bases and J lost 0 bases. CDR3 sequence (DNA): TGTGCCAGCTCGCCGGGACAGGGGGTCTCCTACGAGCAGTACTTC. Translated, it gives CASSPGQGVSYEQYF.

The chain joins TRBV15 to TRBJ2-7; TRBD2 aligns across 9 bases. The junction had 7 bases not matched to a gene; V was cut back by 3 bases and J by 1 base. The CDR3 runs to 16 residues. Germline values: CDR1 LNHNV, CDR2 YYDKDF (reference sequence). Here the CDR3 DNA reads TGTGCCACCAGCAGGGGAAGCGGGGGGTTATCCTACGAGCAGTACTTC. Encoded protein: CATSRGSGGLSYEQYF.

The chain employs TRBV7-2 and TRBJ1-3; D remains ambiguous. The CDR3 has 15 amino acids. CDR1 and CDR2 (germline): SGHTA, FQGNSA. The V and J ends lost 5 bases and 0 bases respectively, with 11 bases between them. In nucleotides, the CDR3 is TGTGCCAGCAGCACGACTGGCCTCTCTGGAAACACCATATATTTT. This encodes CASSTTGLSGNTIYF.

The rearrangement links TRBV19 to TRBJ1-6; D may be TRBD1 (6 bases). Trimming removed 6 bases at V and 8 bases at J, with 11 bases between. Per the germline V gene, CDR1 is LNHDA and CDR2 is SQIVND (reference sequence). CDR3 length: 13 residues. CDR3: CASSGQFDSPLHF. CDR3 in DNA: TGTGCCAGTAGCGGACAGTTTGATTCACCCCTCCACTTT.

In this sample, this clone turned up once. CDR3 bases: TGTGCCACCCCCTGCCGGGGTCAAGAGACCCAGTACTTC. Translating it yields CATPCRGQETQYF. The rearrangement joins TRBV24-1 to TRBJ2-5; D is possibly TRBD2 (5 bases). Germline lookup yields CDR1 KGHDR and CDR2 SFDVKD. The CDR3 length is 13 residues. Trimming took off 9 bases at V and 2 bases at J, with 12 bases between the two ends.

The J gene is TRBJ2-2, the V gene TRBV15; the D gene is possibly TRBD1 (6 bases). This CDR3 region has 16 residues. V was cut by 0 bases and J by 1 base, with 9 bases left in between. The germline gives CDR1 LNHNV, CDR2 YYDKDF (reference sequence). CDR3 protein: CATSRDGQRNTGELFF. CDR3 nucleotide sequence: TGTGCCACCAGCAGAGATGGACAGAGGAACACCGGGGAGCTGTTTTTT.

CDR3 sequence (DNA): TGTGCCAGCTCCCCCGGGGACAGGGGCGAAAAACTGTTTTTT. Its translation is CASSPGDRGEKLFF. This sequence joins TRBV7-9 and TRBJ1-4; 10 bases align to TRBD1. This CDR3 is built from 14 residues. The germline V gene encodes CDR1 SEHNR and CDR2 FQNEAQ (reference sequence). V shed 8 bases and J 8 bases; nucleotides not matched to a gene: 8.

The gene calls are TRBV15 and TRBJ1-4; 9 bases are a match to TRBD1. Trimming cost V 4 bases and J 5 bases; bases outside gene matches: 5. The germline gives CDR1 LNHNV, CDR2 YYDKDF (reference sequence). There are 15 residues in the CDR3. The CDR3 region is CATSNPGTGNEKLFF. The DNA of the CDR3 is TGTGCCACCAGCAACCCCGGGACAGGGAATGAAAAACTGTTTTTT. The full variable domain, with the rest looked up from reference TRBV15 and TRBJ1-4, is DAMVIQNPRYQVTQFGKPVTLSCSQTLNHNVMYWYQQKSSQAPKLLFHYYDKDFNNEADTPDNFQSRRPNTSFCFLDIRSPGLGDTAMYLCATSNPGTGNEKLFFGSGTQLSVL.

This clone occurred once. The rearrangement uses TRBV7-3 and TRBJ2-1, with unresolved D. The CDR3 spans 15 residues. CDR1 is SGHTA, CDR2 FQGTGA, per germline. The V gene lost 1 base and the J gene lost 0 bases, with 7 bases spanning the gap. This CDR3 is CASSLSSDSYNEQFF. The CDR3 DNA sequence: TGTGCCAGCAGCTTAAGCAGTGACTCCTACAATGAGCAGTTCTTC.

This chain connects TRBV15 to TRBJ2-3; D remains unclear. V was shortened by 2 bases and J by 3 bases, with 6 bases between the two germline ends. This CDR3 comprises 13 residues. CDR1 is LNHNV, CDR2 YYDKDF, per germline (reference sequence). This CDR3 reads CATSRNPTDTQYF. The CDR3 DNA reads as TGTGCCACCAGCAGAAATCCGACAGATACGCAGTATTTT.

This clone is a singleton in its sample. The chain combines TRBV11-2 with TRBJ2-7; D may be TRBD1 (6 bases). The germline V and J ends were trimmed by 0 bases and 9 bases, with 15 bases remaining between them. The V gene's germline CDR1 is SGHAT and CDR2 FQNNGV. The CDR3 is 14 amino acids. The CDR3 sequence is CASSLDRRQGWQYF. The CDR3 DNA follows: TGTGCCAGCAGCTTAGATAGGAGGCAGGGGTGGCAGTACTTC.

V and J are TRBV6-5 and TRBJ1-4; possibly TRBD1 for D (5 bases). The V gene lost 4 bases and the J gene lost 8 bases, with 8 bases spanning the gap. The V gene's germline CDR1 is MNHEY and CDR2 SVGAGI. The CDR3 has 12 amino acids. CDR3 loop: CASSSRGEKLFF. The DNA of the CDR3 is TGTGCCAGCAGTTCTCGGGGGGAAAAACTGTTTTTT.

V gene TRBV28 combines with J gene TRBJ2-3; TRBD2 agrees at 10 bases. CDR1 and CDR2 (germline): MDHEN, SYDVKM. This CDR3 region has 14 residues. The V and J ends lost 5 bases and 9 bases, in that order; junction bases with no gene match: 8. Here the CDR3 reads CASSKAGGPLTQYF. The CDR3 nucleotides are TGTGCCAGCAGTAAAGCGGGAGGGCCTTTAACGCAGTATTTT.

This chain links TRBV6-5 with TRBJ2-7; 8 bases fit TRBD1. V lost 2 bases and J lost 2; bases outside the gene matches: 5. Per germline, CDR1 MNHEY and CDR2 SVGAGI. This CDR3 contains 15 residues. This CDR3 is CASSYQQGVTYEQYF. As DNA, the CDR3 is TGTGCCAGCAGTTACCAACAGGGGGTCACCTACGAGCAGTACTTC.

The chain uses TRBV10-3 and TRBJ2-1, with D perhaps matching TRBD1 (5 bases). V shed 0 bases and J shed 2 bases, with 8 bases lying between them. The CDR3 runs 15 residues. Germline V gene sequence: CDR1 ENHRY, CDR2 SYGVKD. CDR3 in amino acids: CAISESQGTYNEQFF. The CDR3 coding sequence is TGTGCCATCAGTGAGTCCCAGGGTACCTACAATGAGCAGTTCTTC.

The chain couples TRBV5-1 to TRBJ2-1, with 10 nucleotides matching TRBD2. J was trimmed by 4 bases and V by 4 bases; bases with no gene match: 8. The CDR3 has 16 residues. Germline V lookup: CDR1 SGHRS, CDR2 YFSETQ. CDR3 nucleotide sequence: TGCGCCAGCAGCCCCACTAGCGGGACCTTATACAATGAGCAGTTCTTC. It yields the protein CASSPTSGTLYNEQFF.

The CDR3 nucleotides read TGTGCCAGCAGCCCCACTATTCACACGCAGCCCCAGCATTTT. This encodes CASSPTIHTQPQHF. This chain joins TRBV5-5 and TRBJ1-5, with no clear D. Germline V lookup: CDR1 SGHKS, CDR2 YYEKEE (reference sequence). V lost 4 bases and J 7 bases, leaving 15 bases between the germline ends. This CDR3 comprises 14 residues.

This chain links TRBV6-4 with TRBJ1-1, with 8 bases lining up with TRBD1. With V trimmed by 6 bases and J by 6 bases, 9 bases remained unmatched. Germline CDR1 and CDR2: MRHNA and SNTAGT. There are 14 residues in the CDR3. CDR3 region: CASRPDRGSAEAFF. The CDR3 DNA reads TGTGCCAGCAGACCAGACAGGGGCTCGGCTGAAGCTTTCTTT.

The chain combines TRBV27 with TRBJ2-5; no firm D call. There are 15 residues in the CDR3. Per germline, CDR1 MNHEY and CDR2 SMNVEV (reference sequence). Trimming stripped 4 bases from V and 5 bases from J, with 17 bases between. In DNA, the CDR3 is TGTGCCAGCAGTTCCCCGGCCCTAGGATTGGAGACCCAGTACTTC. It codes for CASSSPALGLETQYF.

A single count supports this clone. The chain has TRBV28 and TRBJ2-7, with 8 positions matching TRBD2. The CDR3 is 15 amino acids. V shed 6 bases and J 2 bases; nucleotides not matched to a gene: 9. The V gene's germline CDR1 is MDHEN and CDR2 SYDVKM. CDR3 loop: CASSPPSGFTYEQYF. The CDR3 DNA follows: TGTGCCAGCAGCCCACCTAGCGGGTTTACCTACGAGCAGTACTTC. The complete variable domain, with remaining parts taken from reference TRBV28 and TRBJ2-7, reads DVKVTQSSRYLVKRTGEKVFLECVQDMDHENMFWYRQDPGLGLRLIYFSYDVKMKEKGDIPEGYSVSREKKERFSLILESASTNQTSMYLCASSPPSGFTYEQYFGPGTRLTVT.

This CDR3 is CASSDSGIKLFF. In nucleotides, the CDR3 is TGCGCCAGCAGTGATTCCGGGATCAAACTGTTTTTT. This chain uses TRBV10-1 with TRBJ1-4; unclear D gene. CDR1 is WNHNN, CDR2 SYGVQD, per germline (reference sequence). The V gene lost 3 bases and the J gene lost 11 bases, with 10 bases spanning the gap. The CDR3 totals 12 residues.

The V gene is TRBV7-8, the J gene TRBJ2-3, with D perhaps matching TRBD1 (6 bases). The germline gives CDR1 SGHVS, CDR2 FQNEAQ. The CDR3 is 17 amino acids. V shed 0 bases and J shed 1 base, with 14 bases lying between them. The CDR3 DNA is TGTGCCAGCAGCTTAGCACCCGGACAGCCCCGCACAGATACGCAGTATTTT. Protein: CASSLAPGQPRTDTQYF. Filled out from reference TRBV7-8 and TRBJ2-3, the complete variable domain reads GAGVSQSPRYKVAKRGQDVALRCDPISGHVSLFWYQQALGQGPEFLTYFQNEAQLDKSGLPSDRFFAERPEGSVSTLKIQRTQQEDSAVYLCASSLAPGQPRTDTQYFGPGTRLTVL.

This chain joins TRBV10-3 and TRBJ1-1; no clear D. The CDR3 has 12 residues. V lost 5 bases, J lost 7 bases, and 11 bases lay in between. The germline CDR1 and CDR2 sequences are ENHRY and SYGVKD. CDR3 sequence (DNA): TGTGCCATCAGTCCGAGGGTGGGTGAAGCTTTCTTT. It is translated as CAISPRVGEAFF.

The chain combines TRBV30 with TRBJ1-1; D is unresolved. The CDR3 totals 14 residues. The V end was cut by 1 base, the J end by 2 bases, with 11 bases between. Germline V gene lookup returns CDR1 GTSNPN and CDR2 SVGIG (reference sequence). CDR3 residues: CAWSATGINTEAFF. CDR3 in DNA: TGTGCCTGGAGTGCTACCGGGATAAACACTGAAGCTTTCTTT.

In DNA form, the CDR3 reads TGTGCCAGCAGCGACACCGGGACCGGGGGGAATTCACCCCTCCACTTT. This sequence encodes CASSDTGTGGNSPLHF. The J gene is TRBJ1-6, the V gene TRBV3-1 (or the pseudogene TRBV3-2); D is possibly TRBD1 (5 bases). V was trimmed by 5 bases and J by 7 bases, leaving 18 bases between them. Germline values: CDR1 LGHDT, CDR2 YNNKEL (reference sequence). The CDR3 contains 16 residues.

Here the CDR3 reads CASSLPLAGAGDTQYF. In DNA, the CDR3 is TGTGCCAGCAGCCTACCACTAGCGGGAGCAGGAGATACGCAGTATTTT. The chain is built from TRBV5-4 and TRBJ2-3; 11 bases line up with TRBD2. The CDR3 has 16 residues. Trimming cost V 4 bases and J 5 bases; bases outside gene matches: 9. CDR1 is SGHNT and CDR2 is YYREEE in the germline V gene (reference sequence).

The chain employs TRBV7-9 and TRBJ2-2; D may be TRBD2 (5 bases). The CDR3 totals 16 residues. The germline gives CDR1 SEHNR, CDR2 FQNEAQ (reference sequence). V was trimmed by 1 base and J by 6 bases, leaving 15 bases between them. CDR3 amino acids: CASSLEVAPASGELFF. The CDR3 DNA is TGTGCCAGCAGCTTAGAAGTAGCGCCAGCCTCCGGGGAGCTGTTTTTT.

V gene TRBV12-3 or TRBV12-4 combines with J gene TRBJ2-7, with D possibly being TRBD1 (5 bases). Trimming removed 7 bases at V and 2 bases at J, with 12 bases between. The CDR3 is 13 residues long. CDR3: CASTVGQAYEQYF. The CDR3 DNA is TGTGCCAGCACGGTGGGGCAAGCCTACGAGCAGTACTTC.

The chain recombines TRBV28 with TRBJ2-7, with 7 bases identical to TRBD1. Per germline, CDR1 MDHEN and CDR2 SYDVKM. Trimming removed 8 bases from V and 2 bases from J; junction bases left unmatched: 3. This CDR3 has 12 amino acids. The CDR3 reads CASYDRAYEQYF. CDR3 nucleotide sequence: TGTGCCAGCTACGACAGGGCCTACGAGCAGTACTTC. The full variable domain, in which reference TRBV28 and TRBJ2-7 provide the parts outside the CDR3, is DVKVTQSSRYLVKRTGEKVFLECVQDMDHENMFWYRQDPGLGLRLIYFSYDVKMKEKGDIPEGYSVSREKKERFSLILESASTNQTSMYLCASYDRAYEQYFGPGTRLTVT.

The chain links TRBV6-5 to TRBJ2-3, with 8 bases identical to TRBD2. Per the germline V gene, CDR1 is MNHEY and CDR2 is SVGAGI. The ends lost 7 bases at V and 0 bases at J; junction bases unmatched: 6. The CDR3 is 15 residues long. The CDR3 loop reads CASTRLASSTDTQYF. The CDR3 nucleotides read TGTGCCAGCACCCGACTAGCGTCTAGCACAGATACGCAGTATTTT.